These 14 T cell receptor beta chains originate from one sample sequenced in a study of PD-L1 blockade in urothelial cancer. The method was immunoSEQ multiplex PCR; TCRdb's version includes in-frame clones alone and lacks a portion of them. This sample carries tens of thousands of clones, around 80% of them seen once, and the ten largest clones take about 5.1%. The specimen was PBMCs, collected around atezolizumab (anti-PD-L1) treatment. All receptors derive from a man between 65 and 80 years old with urothelial cancer.

The rearrangement links TRBV9 to TRBJ2-4, with 7 positions matching TRBD2. Germline assignment: CDR1 SGDLS and CDR2 YYNGEE. CDR3 length: 14 amino acids. V shed 7 bases, J shed 6 bases, and the junction held 10 bases outside the gene matches. The CDR3 region is CASYPGGMGNIQYF. Here the CDR3 DNA reads TGTGCCAGCTACCCCGGGGGGATGGGAAACATTCAGTACTTC. Based on the CDR3 plus reference TRBV9 and TRBJ2-4, the full variable domain is DSGVTQTPKHLITATGQRVTLRCSPRSGDLSVYWYQQSLDQGLQFLIQYYNGEERAKGNILERFSAQQFPDLHSELNLSSLELGDSALYFCASYPGGMGNIQYFGAGTRLSVL.

The table lists this clone with a few counts. This sequence joins TRBV10-2 and TRBJ2-5; TRBD1 aligns across 8 bases. CDR1 and CDR2 from the germline V gene are WSHSY and SAAADI. V trimming: 6 bases; J trimming: 5 bases; junction bases outside the gene matches: 8. The CDR3 length is 14 residues. The CDR3 region is CASRGTGGQETQYF. CDR3 in DNA: TGCGCCAGCAGGGGTACAGGGGGTCAGGAGACCCAGTACTTC.

The V call is TRBV11-3, the J call TRBJ2-1; D is possibly TRBD1 (6 bases). The germline V gene has CDR1 SGHNT and CDR2 YENEEA. V lost 9 bases to trimming and J lost 2 bases, with 17 bases between them. The CDR3 is 15 amino acids. Written as DNA, the CDR3 is TGTGCCAGTTCCGTAGGGGGATTAGCCTACAATGAGCAGTTCTTC. Translating gives CASSVGGLAYNEQFF.

This chain links TRBV27 with TRBJ1-4; 8 bases are shared with TRBD1. The germline CDR1 and CDR2 sequences are MNHEY and SMNVEV (reference sequence). V dropped 5 bases and J dropped 7; count of bases not matched to a gene: 6. CDR3 length equals 14 residues. CDR3 DNA sequence: TGTGCCAGCAGTCGACAGGGGAGGAGTGAAAAACTGTTTTTT. As protein: CASSRQGRSEKLFF.

This sequence joins TRBV6-1 and TRBJ2-7; TRBD1 matches 12 bases. The CDR3 covers 15 residues. CDR1 is MNHNS, CDR2 SASEGT, per germline. V dropped 6 bases and J dropped 2; count of bases not matched to a gene: 5. This CDR3 reads CASRTGTGGPYEQYF. The CDR3 nucleotides are TGTGCCAGCAGAACCGGGACAGGGGGCCCCTACGAGCAGTACTTC.

The chain links TRBV7-3 to TRBJ1-1; a possible D gene is TRBD1 (5 bases). Trimming removed 1 base at V and 7 bases at J, with 13 bases between. This CDR3 contains 14 residues. Germline V gene sequence: CDR1 SGHTA, CDR2 FQGTGA. The DNA for the CDR3 is TGTGCCAGCAGCTTAAAGCAGGGCATTGGTGAAGCTTTCTTT. Amino acids: CASSLKQGIGEAFF.

The chain employs TRBV29-1 and TRBJ2-2; 7 bases map to TRBD2. The CDR3 consists of 16 residues. V lost 4 bases and J lost 2; bases outside the gene matches: 10. Germline V lookup: CDR1 SQVTM, CDR2 ANQGSEA. The CDR3 loop reads CSVVSWTSSNTGELFF. In DNA form, the CDR3 reads TGCAGCGTTGTTTCCTGGACTAGTTCAAACACCGGGGAGCTGTTTTTT.

The chain has TRBV28 and TRBJ2-1; 10 positions agree with TRBD2. Germline loops: CDR1 MDHEN, CDR2 SYDVKM. J lost 2 bases, V lost 6 bases, and 4 bases had no gene match. There are 15 residues in the CDR3. The CDR3 loop is CASRRTSGAYNEQFF. The CDR3 DNA is TGTGCCAGCAGACGTACTAGCGGGGCCTACAATGAGCAGTTCTTC.

The chain is built from TRBV2 and TRBJ2-1, with D unresolved. V was pared by 8 bases and J by 12 bases, with 14 bases between. Germline-derived CDR1 and CDR2 are SNHLY and FYNNEI. The length of the CDR3 is 11 residues. CDR3 amino acids: CASLLTERQFF. The DNA for the CDR3 is TGTGCCAGCCTCCTCACCGAGAGGCAGTTCTTC. Full variable domain (rest looked up from reference TRBV2 and TRBJ2-1): EPEVTQTPSHQVTQMGQEVILRCVPISNHLYFYWYRQILGQKVEFLVSFYNNEISEKSEIFDDQFSVERPDGSNFTLKIRSTKLEDSAMYFCASLLTERQFFGPGTRLTVL.

This clone was seen a handful of times. The V gene is TRBV18, the J gene TRBJ2-2; 15 nucleotides align to TRBD2. The germline CDR1 and CDR2 sequences are KGHSH and LQKENI. CDR3 length: 18 residues. The J segment lost 5 bases and the V segment lost 3 bases, leaving 7 bases of the junction unmatched. CDR3 residues: CASSPGTSGRSGTGELFF. The CDR3 region has the DNA TGTGCCAGCTCACCTGGGACTAGCGGGAGGTCGGGGACCGGGGAGCTGTTTTTT.

As DNA, the CDR3 is TGTGCCAGCAGTTTGGGACAGGGTGGAAGCAATCAGCCCCAGCATTTT. This gives the protein CASSLGQGGSNQPQHF. The V and J genes are TRBV28 and TRBJ1-5, with 9 bases aligning to TRBD1. This CDR3 comprises 16 residues. Germline V gene lookup returns CDR1 MDHEN and CDR2 SYDVKM. J gave up 1 base and V 3 bases, and 4 bases lay outside the gene matches.

The rearrangement joins TRBV28 to TRBJ2-1; D is perhaps TRBD1 (6 bases). The V end was cut by 3 bases, the J end by 7 bases, with 16 bases between. The germline CDR1 and CDR2 sequences are MDHEN and SYDVKM. This CDR3 comprises 15 residues. The CDR3 DNA is TGTGCCAGCAGTTTCGGGACATATGAGGGGAATGAGCAGTTCTTC. Its protein is CASSFGTYEGNEQFF.

The chain employs TRBV5-1 and TRBJ1-4; the match to TRBD1 covers 7 bases. This CDR3 is 14 amino acids long. Germline V CDR1 and CDR2: SGHRS, YFSETQ. Losses at the gene ends were 4 bases for V and 7 bases for J; bases not matched to a gene: 7. CDR3 nucleotide sequence: TGCGCCAGCAGCGACAGGGCCCCTGGTGAAAAACTGTTTTTT. This encodes CASSDRAPGEKLFF. Filled out from reference TRBV5-1 and TRBJ1-4, the complete variable domain reads KAGVTQTPRYLIKTRGQQVTLSCSPISGHRSVSWYQQTPGQGLQFLFEYFSETQRNKGNFPGRFSGRQFSNSRSEMNVSTLELGDSALYLCASSDRAPGEKLFFGSGTQLSVL.

J is TRBJ2-5 and V is TRBV5-1; TRBD1 might be the D (6 bases). The CDR3 totals 15 residues. CDR1 and CDR2 from the germline V gene are SGHRS and YFSETQ. Between the trimmed V and J ends, which lost 2 bases and 4 bases, there was a span of 15 bases. CDR3 coding DNA: TGCGCCAGCAGCTTCGGCCATTTAGGGGGAGAGACCCAGTACTTC. This codes for CASSFGHLGGETQYF.